This is a list of T cell receptor beta chains from one sample in a study of cytomegalovirus exposure and HLA in healthy donors. Sequencing was performed with immunoSEQ multiplex PCR; in TCRdb, only in-frame clones are kept and a portion is missing. This sample carries about 270,000 clones, roughly 88% of them seen once, and the ten largest clones take roughly 4%. Sample: PBMCs. The source of these receptors is a man between 40 and 49 years old in good health and CMV-seropositive. Both conserved end residues are part of each CDR3. Each record gives: CDR3 protein, CDR3 DNA, J gene, clone size, V gene, D gene. D genes are given only for firm matches. Size is stated for part of the rows, as once, few or many counts, or as a class when the clone is expanded.

CASSLAEFGAGLSYEQYF,TGCGCCAGCAGCTTGGCAGAGTTTGGAGCGGGACTCTCCTACGAGCAGTACTTC,TRBJ2-7,-,TRBV5-1,TRBD2
CASSLTPGNSYEQYF,TGTGCCAGCAGCTTAACGCCAGGAAACTCCTACGAGCAGTACTTC,TRBJ2-7,-,TRBV7-3,-
CASSQDDTSGTYEQYF,TGTGCCAGCAGCCAAGATGATACTAGCGGGACCTACGAGCAGTACTTC,TRBJ2-7,-,TRBV4-2,TRBD2
CASSQDNGQGAYEQYF,TGCGCCAGCAGCCAAGACAACGGACAGGGGGCCTACGAGCAGTACTTC,TRBJ2-7,-,TRBV4-3,TRBD1
CASRLEQYF,TGTGCCAGCCGTCTCGAGCAGTACTTC,TRBJ2-7,-,TRBV5-6,-
CASSPWTGGRTEAFF,TGTGCCAGTAGTCCTTGGACAGGGGGCCGCACTGAAGCTTTCTTT,TRBJ1-1,-,TRBV19,TRBD1
CASSFLQGDEQYF,TGTGCCAGCAGCTTTCTCCAGGGGGACGAGCAGTACTTC,TRBJ2-7,once,TRBV5-4,TRBD1
CASSQAWTGPQPQHF,TGCGCCAGCAGCCAAGCTTGGACAGGCCCTCAGCCCCAGCATTTT,TRBJ1-5,once,TRBV4-1,TRBD1
CASGTGDDANTEAFF,TGTGCCAGCGGGACAGGCGACGACGCGAACACTGAAGCTTTCTTT,TRBJ1-1,-,TRBV9,TRBD1
CASSPLPGLAITDTQYF,TGTGCCAGCAGTCCCCTCCCGGGACTAGCGATTACAGATACGCAGTATTTT,TRBJ2-3,-,TRBV27,TRBD2
CSAPSQFEAFF,TGCAGTGCCCCCTCACAGTTTGAAGCTTTCTTT,TRBJ1-1,once,TRBV20-1,-
CASSPGRGPDTQYF,TGTGCCAGCTCACCGGGGAGGGGCCCAGATACGCAGTATTTT,TRBJ2-3,-,TRBV18,TRBD2
CASSIAGGSYNEQFF,TGTGCCAGCAGTATAGCGGGAGGGAGCTACAATGAGCAGTTCTTC,TRBJ2-1,-,TRBV6-5,TRBD2
CASSWTATNEKLFF,TGTGCCAGCAGCTGGACAGCAACTAATGAAAAACTGTTTTTT,TRBJ1-4,-,TRBV7-9,-
CASSLDRGPYEQYF,TGCGCCAGCAGCCTAGACAGGGGGCCCTACGAGCAGTACTTC,TRBJ2-7,-,TRBV4-3,TRBD1
CASSGRGNSSYEQYF,TGCGCCAGCAGCGGGAGAGGGAATAGCTCCTACGAGCAGTACTTC,TRBJ2-7,-,TRBV5-1,-
CASRGDRIYEQYF,TGTGCCAGCAGGGGGGACAGGATCTACGAGCAGTACTTC,TRBJ2-7,-,TRBV2,TRBD1
CASSETVNTEAFF,TGTGCCAGCAGCGAGACAGTGAACACTGAAGCTTTCTTT,TRBJ1-1,few,TRBV5-6,-
CASSPAVGGTEAFF,TGTGCCAGTAGTCCCGCCGTGGGAGGCACTGAAGCTTTCTTT,TRBJ1-1,few,TRBV19,-
CASSSRAGSSYNEQFF,TGTGCTAGCAGCTCAAGAGCGGGCAGCTCCTACAATGAGCAGTTCTTC,TRBJ2-1,few,TRBV7-7,-
CASSIRHRVQPQHF,TGTGCCAGTAGTATTCGGCACAGGGTGCAGCCCCAGCATTTT,TRBJ1-5,-,TRBV19,-
CASSEARRGLAVDNEQFF,TGTGCCAGCAGTGAAGCCAGGCGCGGACTAGCGGTAGACAATGAGCAGTTCTTC,TRBJ2-1,-,TRBV2,TRBD2
CASRRDRGRRQPQHF,TGTGCCAGCAGACGGGACAGGGGGCGCAGGCAGCCCCAGCATTTT,TRBJ1-5,-,TRBV7-2,TRBD1
CASSLAGNQPQHF,TGTGCCAGCAGCCTCGCAGGGAATCAGCCCCAGCATTTT,TRBJ1-5,-,TRBV5-5,-
CASSSGLAGYNEQFF,TGTGCCAGCAGTTCGGGACTAGCGGGATACAATGAGCAGTTCTTC,TRBJ2-1,once,TRBV27,TRBD2
CASSQDWDNEQFF,TGTGCCAGCAGCCAAGATTGGGACAACGAGCAGTTCTTC,TRBJ2-1,few,TRBV14,-
CASSEGQGETGELFF,TGCGCCAGCAGTGAGGGGCAGGGTGAGACCGGGGAGCTGTTTTTT,TRBJ2-2,-,TRBV10-1,-
CSSSRTGKRYEQYF,TGTTCCAGCAGCCGGACAGGGAAGAGATACGAGCAGTACTTC,TRBJ2-7,-,TRBV7-9,TRBD1
CASSQDRGFPENEQFF,TGCGCCAGCAGCCAAGATAGGGGATTCCCCGAGAATGAGCAGTTCTTC,TRBJ2-1,-,TRBV4-3,-
CASSLLQGLTEAFF,TGTGCCAGCAGTTTATTGCAGGGTCTCACTGAAGCTTTCTTT,TRBJ1-1,-,TRBV27,-
CASSHPGDSYEQYF,TGTGCCAGCAGCCATCCGGGGGACTCCTACGAGCAGTACTTC,TRBJ2-7,-,TRBV7-2,-
CASSPRHYTDGGYTF,TGTGCCAGCAGCCCCCGACATTATACGGATGGTGGCTACACCTTC,TRBJ1-2,-,TRBV7-3,-